The rows below give T cell receptor beta chains drawn from one sample of a study of blood T cell repertoires in COVID-19. Profiling relied on immunoSEQ multiplex PCR, and the TCRdb table lists in-frame clones only, not all of them. The table lists about 180,000 clones, over 75% of them singletons, with roughly 10% in the top ten. Specimen: PBMCs or T cells enriched from blood (not recorded which). Every receptor here comes from a woman in her late teens or twenties who had recovered from COVID-19. The CDR3 runs from the conserved cysteine through the conserved F or W. Each record gives: J gene, clone size, D gene, V gene, CDR3 protein, CDR3 DNA. The D gene is left open where the match is weak. The size field is filled for only some rows; it gives once, few, many or a size class.

TRBJ2-3	-	-	TRBV6-4	CASREGDTQYF	TGTGCCAGCAGGGAGGGAGATACGCAGTATTTT
TRBJ2-7	-	TRBD1	TRBV28	CASRMTGGSYEQYF	TGTGCCAGCAGAATGACAGGGGGCTCCTACGAGCAGTACTTC
TRBJ2-3	-	-	TRBV27	CASSLSTDTQYF	TGTGCCAGCAGTCTTAGCACAGATACGCAGTATTTT
TRBJ2-5	-	TRBD2	TRBV13	CASSPQSGLAEETQYF	TGTGCCAGCAGCCCCCAGAGCGGGCTAGCGGAAGAGACCCAGTACTTC
TRBJ2-1	once	-	TRBV6-4	CASSQNHLIREREQFF	TGTGCCAGCAGCCAAAACCACCTAATTAGGGAGCGTGAGCAGTTCTTC
TRBJ2-5	once	TRBD2	TRBV6-2/TRBV6-3	CASSSRVLAVETQYF	TGTGCCAGCAGTTCGCGGGTACTAGCGGTAGAGACCCAGTACTTC
TRBJ1-4	-	-	TRBV2	CASNGGLSELFF	TGTGCCAGCAACGGGGGGCTTAGCGAACTGTTTTTT
TRBJ2-1	-	-	TRBV5-1	CASSLGVGATYNEQFF	TGCGCCAGCAGCTTGGGGGTAGGGGCGACCTACAATGAGCAGTTCTTC
TRBJ2-1	-	TRBD2	TRBV4-3	CATNSGGPFKTYNEQFF	TGCGCCACCAATAGCGGGGGGCCGTTTAAGACCTACAATGAGCAGTTCTTC
TRBJ1-2	once	-	TRBV6-5	CASHSTGSYGYTF	TGTGCCAGCCATTCCACAGGGTCCTATGGCTACACCTTC
TRBJ1-6	-	TRBD1	TRBV27	CASSSDRGPNNSPLHF	TGTGCCAGCAGTTCGGACAGGGGACCTAATAATTCACCCCTCCACTTT
TRBJ2-2	-	TRBD2	TRBV6-4	CASTPSGGTGELFF	TGTGCCAGCACCCCTAGCGGGGGCACCGGGGAGCTGTTTTTT
TRBJ2-1	-	-	TRBV2	CASSEQVPYNEQFF	TGTGCCAGCAGTGAGCAGGTTCCCTACAATGAGCAGTTCTTC
TRBJ1-6	-	-	TRBV27	CATAGSYNSPLHF	TGTGCCACCGCCGGGTCCTATAATTCACCCCTCCACTTT
TRBJ2-3	-	-	TRBV7-9	CASSYSGGITQYF	TGTGCCAGCAGTTACTCCGGGGGAATTACGCAGTATTTT
TRBJ1-3	-	-	TRBV10-3	CAISEGLTGGNTIYF	TGTGCCATCAGTGAAGGGCTAACAGGGGGAAACACCATATATTTT
TRBJ2-3	-	TRBD2	TRBV30	CAWSAGTSGRADTQYF	TGTGCCTGGTCCGCTGGGACTAGCGGGAGGGCAGATACGCAGTATTTT
TRBJ1-2	-	-	TRBV24-1	CATGGVSYGYTF	TGTGCCACCGGAGGGGTTAGCTATGGCTACACCTTC
TRBJ1-2	-	-	TRBV6-5	CASSSGRGGGYTF	TGTGCCAGCAGTTCGGGTCGTGGGGGCGGCTACACCTTC
TRBJ2-1	-	-	TRBV27	CASSLSGAVEQFF	TGTGCCAGCAGTTTATCGGGAGCCGTCGAGCAGTTCTTC
TRBJ1-1	-	TRBD1	TRBV2	CASSRQGWNTEAFF	TGTGCCAGCAGTAGACAGGGGTGGAACACTGAAGCTTTCTTT
TRBJ1-5	-	TRBD1	TRBV7-2	CASSWQGGTINQPQHF	TGTGCCAGCAGCTGGCAGGGGGGAACAATAAATCAGCCCCAGCATTTT
TRBJ2-3	-	-	TRBV28	CASSFKRTSTDTQYF	TGTGCCAGCAGTTTTAAGCGGACTAGCACAGATACGCAGTATTTT
TRBJ1-1	-	-	TRBV28	CASSLVQMNTEAFF	TGTGCCAGCAGCCTCGTCCAGATGAACACTGAAGCTTTCTTT
TRBJ1-6	-	-	TRBV7-8	CASISGLIPYNSPLHF	TGTGCCAGCATCTCTGGACTCATCCCCTATAATTCACCCCTCCACTTT
TRBJ2-4	-	-	TRBV29-1	CSVANGVDIQYF	TGCAGCGTCGCAAACGGTGTGGACATTCAGTACTTC
TRBJ1-5	-	-	TRBV29-1	CSVPGGQGGNQPQHF	TGCAGCGTCCCCGGGGGGCAAGGCGGCAATCAGCCCCAGCATTTT
TRBJ1-2	-	-	TRBV21-1	CASSKGKSGLGYGYTF	TGTGCCAGCAGCAAAGGGAAATCGGGTTTAGGTTATGGCTACACCTTC
TRBJ1-2	-	-	TRBV29-1	CSVGQAANYGYTF	TGCAGCGTTGGACAGGCGGCCAACTATGGCTACACCTTC
TRBJ1-2	-	TRBD1	TRBV19	CASSTDGTVDYGYTF	TGTGCCAGTAGTACCGATGGGACAGTCGACTATGGCTACACCTTC
TRBJ2-3	-	TRBD1	TRBV6-5	CASSRGQVSTDTQYF	TGTGCCAGCAGCCGAGGACAGGTCAGCACAGATACGCAGTATTTT